This is a list of T cell receptor beta chains from one sample in a study of T-cell memory formation after mild COVID-19. TCRdb re-derived calls from the 5' RACE reads in MiXCR, one entry per CDR3 protein. The sample includes 150,000 to 200,000 distinct CDR3 sequences, 9.5% to 13% of them seen just once. Sequenced input: PBMCs or a T cell subset sorted from them (not recorded which). The source of these receptors is a man younger than 30 who had mild COVID-19 (a few samples of this study predate the infection). Cell type and time point are not known. Each CDR3 is given with its conserved first and last residue. A D gene is named only where the DNA matches it firmly. Only part of the rows carry a size: once, few, many, or a class if the clone is expanded.

J: TRBJ2-5; D: NA; V: TRBV11-3; size: few; length: 17; CDR3: CASSLDLGAAPYETQYF; DNA: TGTGCCAGCAGCTTAGATCTCGGGGCAGCTCCCTACGAGACCCAGTACTTC
J: TRBJ2-2; D: NA; V: TRBV5-1; size: many; length: 14; CDR3: CASRPTGNTGELFF; DNA: TGCGCCAGCAGGCCGACAGGGAACACCGGGGAGCTGTTTTTT
J: TRBJ2-1; D: TRBD1; V: TRBV6-4; size: few; length: 15; CDR3: CASSDSRTGNNEQFF; DNA: TGTGCCAGCAGTGACTCTAGGACAGGGAACAATGAGCAGTTCTTC
J: TRBJ2-1; D: TRBD2; V: TRBV7-3; size: few; length: 14; CDR3: CASSSSGGAWEQFF; DNA: TGTGCCAGCAGCTCTAGCGGGGGGGCTTGGGAGCAGTTCTTC
J: TRBJ1-6; D: NA; V: TRBV10-3; size: NA; length: 15; CDR3: CAISLNDPGDSPLHF; DNA: TGTGCCATCAGTCTAAACGACCCGGGGGATTCACCCCTCCACTTT
J: TRBJ2-1; D: NA; V: TRBV10-2; size: many; length: 14; CDR3: CASREGNTLSEQFF; DNA: TGCGCCAGCAGGGAGGGTAATACCCTTAGTGAGCAGTTCTTC
J: TRBJ2-3; D: NA; V: TRBV20-1; size: many; length: 14; CDR3: CSARTLGLEDTQYF; DNA: TGCAGTGCTAGAACTCTAGGATTAGAAGATACGCAGTATTTT
J: TRBJ1-2; D: NA; V: TRBV7-2; size: many; length: 13; CDR3: CASSPGQNYGYTF; DNA: TGTGCCAGCAGCCCGGGACAAAACTATGGCTACACCTTC
J: TRBJ1-1; D: NA; V: TRBV4-1; size: few; length: 12; CDR3: CASSQGIGEAFF; DNA: TGCGCCAGCAGCCAAGGGATAGGTGAAGCTTTCTTT
J: TRBJ2-4; D: TRBD1; V: TRBV18; size: once; length: 18; CDR3: CASSPGTGGRGAKNIQYF; DNA: TGTGCCAGCTCCCCCGGGACAGGTGGTCGTGGGGCCAAAAACATTCAGTACTTC
J: TRBJ1-5; D: NA; V: TRBV20-1; size: NA; length: 12; CDR3: CSARWGDQPQHF; DNA: TGCAGTGCTAGATGGGGGGATCAGCCCCAGCATTTT
J: TRBJ2-3; D: NA; V: TRBV5-1; size: NA; length: 15; CDR3: CASSLADSSTDTQYF; DNA: TGCGCCAGCAGCTTGGCTGATAGTAGCACAGATACGCAGTATTTT
J: TRBJ1-2; D: NA; V: TRBV5-1; size: many; length: 15; CDR3: CASSPSNRAESGYTF; DNA: TGCGCCAGCAGCCCCTCCAACAGGGCAGAAAGTGGCTACACCTTC
J: TRBJ2-7; D: TRBD1; V: TRBV5-1; size: NA; length: 14; CDR3: CASSDDRGGNEQYF; DNA: TGCGCCAGCAGCGACGACAGGGGAGGAAACGAGCAGTACTTC
J: TRBJ1-5; D: TRBD1; V: TRBV20-1; size: NA; length: 17; CDR3: CSARDSKAGTGGQPQHF; DNA: TGCAGTGCTAGAGACTCAAAGGCCGGGACAGGGGGTCAGCCCCAGCATTTT
J: TRBJ2-7; D: TRBD1; V: TRBV10-1; size: few; length: 14; CDR3: CANNRDRDSYEQYF; DNA: TGCGCCAACAACCGGGACAGGGATTCCTACGAGCAGTACTTC
J: TRBJ1-2; D: NA; V: TRBV6-1; size: few; length: 16; CDR3: CASNEFRDGSLYGYTF; DNA: TGTGCCAGCAACGAATTCCGGGACGGAAGTCTCTATGGCTACACCTTC
J: TRBJ2-2; D: NA; V: TRBV11-2; size: NA; length: 13; CDR3: CASSFLKVRELFF; DNA: TGTGCCAGCAGCTTCCTAAAGGTCCGGGAGCTGTTTTTT
J: TRBJ2-1; D: NA; V: TRBV5-1; size: NA; length: 15; CDR3: CASSFGGRGNNEQFF; DNA: TGCGCCAGCAGCTTCGGGGGCAGGGGTAACAATGAGCAGTTCTTC
J: TRBJ1-2; D: NA; V: TRBV5-4; size: NA; length: 13; CDR3: CASSLEGVYGYTF; DNA: TGTGCCAGCAGCTTGGAAGGGGTTTATGGCTACACCTTC
J: TRBJ2-1; D: NA; V: TRBV6-2/TRBV6-3; size: many; length: 13; CDR3: CASSYLADNEQFF; DNA: TGTGCCAGCAGTTACCTAGCCGACAATGAGCAGTTCTTC
J: TRBJ1-3; D: NA; V: TRBV28; size: many; length: 17; CDR3: CASSPRFYQGAGNTIYF; DNA: TGTGCCAGCAGTCCCCGCTTCTATCAAGGGGCTGGAAACACCATATATTTT
J: TRBJ2-5; D: NA; V: TRBV29-1; size: many; length: 12; CDR3: CSVEDSQETQYF; DNA: TGCAGCGTTGAAGACAGCCAAGAGACCCAGTACTTC
J: TRBJ1-1; D: TRBD1; V: TRBV9; size: few; length: 14; CDR3: CASSVGQVPTEAFF; DNA: TGTGCCAGCAGCGTGGGACAGGTCCCCACTGAAGCTTTCTTT
J: TRBJ1-1; D: NA; V: TRBV6-1; size: NA; length: 15; CDR3: CASSEVPWGATEAFF; DNA: TGTGCCAGCAGTGAAGTTCCCTGGGGGGCGACTGAAGCTTTCTTT
J: TRBJ2-5; D: TRBD1; V: TRBV7-2; size: few; length: 15; CDR3: CASSLSQGAVETQYF; DNA: TGTGCCAGCAGCTTATCCCAGGGGGCAGTAGAGACCCAGTACTTC
J: TRBJ1-1; D: TRBD1; V: TRBV11-3; size: few; length: 15; CDR3: CASSFPGTEGSEAFF; DNA: TGTGCCAGCAGCTTCCCCGGGACAGAAGGGTCTGAAGCTTTCTTT
J: TRBJ2-1; D: TRBD2; V: TRBV6-6; size: few; length: 17; CDR3: CASSVLAGAVSYNEQFF; DNA: TGTGCCAGCAGTGTCCTAGCGGGGGCCGTCTCCTACAATGAGCAGTTCTTC
J: TRBJ2-3; D: NA; V: TRBV5-1; size: many; length: 14; CDR3: CASSLGVSTDTQYF; DNA: TGCGCCAGCAGCTTAGGGGTAAGCACAGATACGCAGTATTTT
J: TRBJ2-6; D: NA; V: TRBV5-1; size: few; length: 15; CDR3: CASSLGGTGANVLTF; DNA: TGCGCCAGCAGCTTGGGAGGGACCGGGGCCAACGTCCTGACTTTC
J: TRBJ2-5; D: NA; V: TRBV7-9; size: NA; length: 14; CDR3: CASTLFSGQETQYF; DNA: TGTGCCAGCACACTTTTTAGCGGACAAGAGACCCAGTACTTC
J: TRBJ2-2; D: NA; V: TRBV5-1; size: few; length: 15; CDR3: CASSFATQSTGELFF; DNA: TGCGCCAGCAGCTTCGCTACACAGAGCACCGGGGAGCTGTTTTTT
J: TRBJ1-1; D: TRBD1; V: TRBV19; size: few; length: 15; CDR3: CASSFPGQVDHEAFF; DNA: TGTGCCAGTAGTTTTCCGGGACAGGTGGACCATGAAGCTTTCTTT
J: TRBJ1-4; D: TRBD1; V: TRBV4-2; size: few; length: 15; CDR3: CASSPRTGTNEKLFF; DNA: TGTGCCAGCAGCCCGAGGACAGGGACTAATGAAAAACTGTTTTTT
J: TRBJ2-3; D: NA; V: TRBV18; size: few; length: 13; CDR3: CASSQVPSDTQYF; DNA: TGTGCCAGCTCACAGGTCCCCTCCGATACGCAGTATTTT
J: TRBJ2-5; D: NA; V: TRBV6-2/TRBV6-3; size: few; length: 16; CDR3: CASSSPDSPRRRTQYF; DNA: TGTGCCAGCAGTTCTCCGGACAGTCCCAGGCGTCGGACCCAGTACTTC
J: TRBJ1-2; D: NA; V: TRBV20-1; size: NA; length: 13; CDR3: CSASPARDYGYTF; DNA: TGCAGTGCTAGTCCCGCCAGGGACTATGGCTACACCTTC
J: TRBJ1-5; D: NA; V: TRBV28; size: few; length: 14; CDR3: CASSSRALNQPQHF; DNA: TGTGCCAGCAGTTCCCGGGCCCTAAATCAGCCCCAGCATTTT
J: TRBJ2-4; D: TRBD2; V: TRBV3-1; size: NA; length: 16; CDR3: CASSPGGRTFENIQYF; DNA: TGTGCCAGCAGCCCGGGGGGGCGTACCTTCGAAAACATTCAGTACTTC
J: TRBJ1-1; D: NA; V: TRBV7-9; size: NA; length: 15; CDR3: CASSLRGFMNTEAFF; DNA: TGTGCCAGCAGCTTACGGGGCTTCATGAACACTGAAGCTTTCTTT
J: TRBJ2-2; D: NA; V: TRBV5-1; size: few; length: 16; CDR3: CASSLEPSTNTGELFF; DNA: TGCGCCAGCAGCTTGGAACCCAGTACGAACACCGGGGAGCTGTTTTTT
J: TRBJ2-3; D: TRBD2; V: TRBV20-1; size: NA; length: 15; CDR3: CSASGGGAWADTQYF; DNA: TGCAGTGCTAGTGGCGGGGGGGCCTGGGCAGATACGCAGTATTTT